This passage covers 10 T cell receptor beta chains from one sample sequenced in a study of PD-1 blockade in classical Hodgkin lymphoma. Profiling relied on immunoSEQ multiplex PCR, and the TCRdb table lists in-frame clones only, not all of them. In the table there are about 63,000 clones, approximately 90% of which are singletons. All trial patients relapsed after autologous stem cell transplantation. This specimen was peripheral blood mononuclear cells (PBMCs), taken before the second cycle of nivolumab. The receptors derive from a human donor with classical Hodgkin lymphoma.

This chain links TRBV6-5 with TRBJ2-7, with D uncertain. CDR3 length: 12 amino acids. Germline V CDR1 and CDR2: MNHEY, SVGAGI. V gave up 6 bases and J gave up 2 bases, with 8 bases separating them. CDR3 sequence (DNA): TGTGCCAGCAGCCTTGACACCTACGAGCAGTACTTC. Its translation is CASSLDTYEQYF.

The chain uses TRBV5-1 and TRBJ2-1; 8 bases agree with TRBD1. V trimming: 3 bases; J trimming: 2 bases; junction bases outside the gene matches: 4. The CDR3 sequence is 15 residues long. Per germline, CDR1 SGHRS and CDR2 YFSETQ. CDR3 region: CASSSGTGTYNEQFF. CDR3 nucleotide sequence: TGCGCCAGCAGCTCAGGGACAGGTACCTACAATGAGCAGTTCTTC. Full variable domain (outside the CDR3, taken from reference TRBV5-1 and TRBJ2-1): KAGVTQTPRYLIKTRGQQVTLSCSPISGHRSVSWYQQTPGQGLQFLFEYFSETQRNKGNFPGRFSGRQFSNSRSEMNVSTLELGDSALYLCASSSGTGTYNEQFFGPGTRLTVL.

The chain uses TRBV6-5 and TRBJ1-5; 8 positions match TRBD1. The germline V gene has CDR1 MNHEY and CDR2 SVGAGI. The CDR3 sequence is 15 residues long. The V gene end was trimmed by 5 bases and the J gene end by 2 bases; junction bases not matched to a gene: 5. Here the CDR3 DNA reads TGTGCCAGCAGTCCCCCGGGACAGGGCAATCAGCCCCAGCATTTT. This translates into CASSPPGQGNQPQHF.

As for this clone: The sample holds other DNA sequences that translate to the same CDR3. This chain uses TRBV5-1 with TRBJ1-1; perhaps TRBD1 as D (5 bases). The CDR3 is made up of 14 amino acids. CDR1 is SGHRS and CDR2 is YFSETQ in the germline V gene. The V and J ends lost 4 bases and 0 bases respectively, with 10 bases between them. Here the CDR3 reads CASSLGAMNTEAFF. The CDR3 bases are TGCGCCAGCAGCCTCGGGGCCATGAACACTGAAGCTTTCTTT.

The V and J genes are TRBV7-2 and TRBJ2-3, with 10 bases aligning to TRBD1. V lost 5 bases, J lost 5 bases, and 7 bases stayed unmatched. CDR1 is SGHTA and CDR2 is FQGNSA in the germline V gene. The CDR3 length is 15 residues. The CDR3 sequence: CASSADRGPRDTQYF. CDR3 bases: TGTGCCAGCAGCGCCGACAGGGGGCCTAGAGATACGCAGTATTTT. The complete variable domain, with remaining parts taken from reference TRBV7-2 and TRBJ2-3, reads GAGVSQSPSNKVTEKGKDVELRCDPISGHTALYWYRQSLGQGLEFLIYFQGNSAPDKSGLPSDRFSAERTGGSVSTLTIQRTQQEDSAVYLCASSADRGPRDTQYFGPGTRLTVL.

The J gene is TRBJ2-7, the V gene TRBV5-1, with 12 bases that match TRBD2. Germline CDR1 SGHRS, CDR2 YFSETQ. The CDR3 sequence is 15 residues long. V was clipped by 7 bases and J by 2 bases; unmatched bases: 7. The DNA of the CDR3 is TGCGCCAGCCGTAGGCCTAGCGGGGGGGCCTACGAGCAGTACTTC. Amino acid sequence: CASRRPSGGAYEQYF.

This clone came up once. A read error may account for a junction end that differs from germline. This chain connects TRBV5-8 to TRBJ2-4; TRBD2 aligns across 12 bases. Germline V gene data show CDR1 as SGHTS and CDR2 as YDEGEE. CDR3 length: 13 residues. The DNA of the CDR3 is TGTGCCAGCAGCTTGGGGACTAGCGGGGCGGAGCACTTC. Protein: CASSLGTSGAEHF.

J is TRBJ2-7 and V is TRBV7-9, with TRBD2 as a possible D gene (5 bases). Germline CDR1 SEHNR, CDR2 FQNEAQ (reference sequence). The CDR3 is 13 residues long. V shed 3 bases and J shed 6 bases, with 12 bases lying between them. CDR3 coding DNA: TGTGCCAGCAGCTTCGATGGTCGGGGCGAGCAGTACTTC. Its translation is CASSFDGRGEQYF.

For the CDR3, the DNA is TGTGCCAGCAACCCTTTCGGGGAGCTGTTTTTT. Encoded protein: CASNPFGELFF. V usage is TRBV6-1 and J usage is TRBJ2-2, with D uncertain. V gave up 7 bases and J gave up 7 bases, with 7 bases separating them. The CDR3 runs 11 residues. CDR1 and CDR2 from the germline V gene are MNHNS and SASEGT.

This chain links TRBV7-9 with TRBJ2-3, with D perhaps TRBD1 (5 bases). CDR1 and CDR2 from the germline V gene are SEHNR and FQNEAQ (reference sequence). This CDR3 has 17 amino acids. The V end lost 5 bases, the J end lost 4 bases, and 22 bases lay between the germline ends. The CDR3 spells CASSLTGRAGSADTQYF. The CDR3 DNA follows: TGTGCCAGCAGCCTTACAGGTAGGGCTGGTTCCGCAGATACGCAGTATTTT.